The T cell receptor beta chain under discussion was sequenced for a study of blood T cells in healthy people across ages. The study's findings and limits: Older age coincided with a roughly linear decline in TCR beta diversity per million T cells.

Sample-barcoded 5' priming and a J-beta primer mix drove a second PCR of about 7 to 12 cycles. One entry per CDR3 protein, called by TCRdb with MiXCR from the 5' RACE reads. The sample holds roughly 1,500,000 distinct CDR3 sequences, 34% seen once. To note about this clonotype: What it binds is not known.

In germline, CDR1 is DFQATT, CDR2 SNEGSKA (reference sequence). The CDR3 has 14 residues. The ends lost 6 bases at V and 1 base at J; junction bases unmatched: 7. Researchers collected 9.5 to 10 milliliters of peripheral blood from every single donor. PBMCs were isolated at a quantity of at least 7 million per sample. Sequencing used blood. The TCR was taken from a woman aged 25 to 39 in good health. The rearrangement uses TRBV20-1 and TRBJ2-7; 9 bases match TRBD1. CDR3 amino acids: CSALRDRVSYEQYF. The CDR3 DNA sequence: TGCAGTGCCCTCCGGGACAGGGTATCCTACGAGCAGTACTTC.